Following are 27 T cell receptor beta chains from one sample sequenced in a study of blood T cell repertoires in COVID-19 (dated by TCRdb to 2020 to 2022). Preparation of the library involved the immunoSEQ multiplex PCR assay. The immuneACCESS repertoire file appears here via TCRdb, limited to in-frame rearrangements. These files lack a portion of the clones; in checked studies, under half of the deficit traces to unresolved V genes, and the cause of the others is not known. A total of 200,000 to 250,000 clones appear in this sample, less than 90% of them only once. About 5.9% of the sample comes from the top ten. Sequences were obtained from peripheral blood. The receptors here all came from a man aged 60 to 75 with acute or convalescent COVID-19.

V is TRBV5-4 and J is TRBJ2-1; D is undetermined. The CDR3 consists of 15 residues. The V gene's germline CDR1 is SGHNT and CDR2 YYREEE (reference sequence). V lost 4 bases and J lost 4, with 15 bases in between. The CDR3: CASSPKTLRYNEQFF. CDR3 coding DNA: TGTGCCAGCAGCCCCAAGACTCTAAGGTACAATGAGCAGTTCTTC.

This chain joins TRBV28 and TRBJ2-6, with D possibly TRBD1 on 6 matching bases. Germline CDR1 is MDHEN and CDR2 is SYDVKM. CDR3 length equals 17 residues. V was shortened by 4 bases and J by 0 bases, with 13 bases between the two germline ends. For the CDR3, the DNA is TGTGCCAGCAGTTCACCGGGACAAGACTCTGGGGCCAACGTCCTGACTTTC. It yields the protein CASSSPGQDSGANVLTF.

The chain carries TRBV7-2 and TRBJ1-4; 9 bases map to TRBD1. This CDR3 is built from 15 residues. The V gene end was trimmed by 2 bases and the J gene end by 8 bases; junction bases not matched to a gene: 6. Germline lookup yields CDR1 SGHTA and CDR2 FQGNSA. CDR3 loop: CASSLQGQGEEKLFF. Written as DNA, the CDR3 is TGTGCCAGCAGCTTACAGGGACAGGGAGAAGAAAAACTGTTTTTT.

CDR3 residues: CASSFILDTDTQYF. As DNA, the CDR3 is TGTGCCAGCAGCTTTATACTAGACACAGATACGCAGTATTTT. This chain uses TRBV7-2 with TRBJ2-3; D is perhaps TRBD2 (5 bases). Germline V gene data show CDR1 as SGHTA and CDR2 as FQGNSA. The CDR3 loop spans 14 amino acids. V lost 3 bases to trimming and J lost 2 bases, with 9 bases between them.

The chain recombines TRBV7-6 with TRBJ1-4; D possibly corresponds to TRBD1 (6 bases). Germline CDR1 and CDR2: SGHVS and FNYEAQ. The CDR3 is 15 amino acids. Trimming cost V 4 bases and J 8 bases, with 17 bases left between them. The CDR3 reads CASSSGPTGGEKLFF. In DNA form, the CDR3 reads TGTGCCAGCAGCTCTGGGCCCACGGGGGGCGAAAAACTGTTTTTT.

The chain couples TRBV7-9 to TRBJ1-4; 8 nucleotides agree with TRBD1. CDR3 size: 18 residues. Germline V gives CDR1 SEHNR, CDR2 FQNEAQ (reference sequence). V lost 6 bases and J lost 2; bases outside the gene matches: 14. The CDR3 nucleotides are TGTGCCAGCAGTCGGCGGGTAGGACAGGGTTCGACTAATGAAAAACTGTTTTTT. Translation gives CASSRRVGQGSTNEKLFF.

The V gene is TRBV28, the J gene TRBJ2-5, with 7 positions matching TRBD2. Germline CDR1 reads MDHEN; CDR2 reads SYDVKM. The CDR3 has 14 residues. V lost 3 bases and J lost 5; bases outside the gene matches: 6. CDR3 nucleotide sequence: TGTGCCAGCAGTTTGGCGGGAGAGGACGAGACCCAGTACTTC. This gives the protein CASSLAGEDETQYF.

This clone has a single count. The chain has TRBV7-9 and TRBJ2-1; possible D gene TRBD2, 6 bases. The CDR3 spans 12 residues. Germline CDR1 is SEHNR and CDR2 is FQNEAQ (reference sequence). The V end was cut by 5 bases, the J end by 14 bases, with 16 bases between. DNA for the CDR3: TGTGCCAGCAGCCTTATCCGGGACTTGGAGTTCTTC. This translates into CASSLIRDLEFF. Using reference TRBV7-9 and TRBJ2-1 for the parts outside the CDR3, the full variable domain is DTGVSQNPRHKITKRGQNVTFRCDPISEHNRLYWYRQTLGQGPEFLTYFQNEAQLEKSRLLSDRFSAERPKGSFSTLEIQRTEQGDSAMYLCASSLIRDLEFFGPGTRLTVL.

J is TRBJ2-2 and V is TRBV11-3; 7 bases agree with TRBD1. The CDR3 is 16 amino acids. The germline gives CDR1 SGHNT, CDR2 YENEEA. Germline trimming cut 3 bases from V and 3 bases from J; bases unmatched to any gene: 7. CDR3 in DNA: TGTGCCAGCAGCTTTACAGGGGTAGGCGACACCGGGGAGCTGTTTTTT. Translated: CASSFTGVGDTGELFF.

V usage is TRBV28 and J usage is TRBJ1-2; possible D gene TRBD1, 5 bases. The CDR3 length is 14 residues. Germline V gene sequence: CDR1 MDHEN, CDR2 SYDVKM. Trimming took off 5 bases at V and 1 base at J, with 11 bases between the two ends. In nucleotides, the CDR3 is TGTGCCAGCAGTCCACAGGCCATTAACTATGGCTACACCTTC. Translating gives CASSPQAINYGYTF.

The chain combines TRBV9 with TRBJ1-3; D unclear. V was clipped by 3 bases and J by 0 bases, with 4 bases between them. The CDR3 is 13 residues long. Germline lookup yields CDR1 SGDLS and CDR2 YYNGEE. The CDR3 loop reads CASSGLSGNTIYF. The CDR3 DNA sequence: TGTGCCAGCAGCGGACTCTCTGGAAACACCATATATTTT.

The V gene is TRBV18, the J gene TRBJ2-7; TRBD1 matches 10 bases. Looked up from germline, CDR1 is KGHSH and CDR2 is LQKENI. The junction had 12 bases not matched to a gene; V was cut back by 6 bases and J by 7 bases. The CDR3 is 15 amino acids. The CDR3 DNA sequence: TGTGCCAGCTCCCCCGGGACAGGGGTAATGTTAGAGCAGTACTTC. Its translation is CASSPGTGVMLEQYF.

This chain links TRBV30 with TRBJ1-3; 9 nucleotides agree with TRBD1. Per germline, CDR1 GTSNPN and CDR2 SVGIG (reference sequence). With V trimmed by 2 bases and J by 3 bases, 8 bases remained unmatched. This CDR3 contains 16 residues. CDR3 nucleotides: TGTGCCTGGAGTCCGGCCGGGACAGGGCTTGGAAACACCATATATTTT. This gives the protein CAWSPAGTGLGNTIYF.

This clone was seen a single time. V is TRBV28 and J is TRBJ1-1; 7 bases align to TRBD1. This CDR3 is built from 15 residues. CDR1 and CDR2 (germline): MDHEN, SYDVKM. V gave up 7 bases and J gave up 0 bases; unmatched junction bases: 8. This CDR3 reads CASTQQGLVNTEAFF. The CDR3 DNA reads TGTGCCAGCACCCAACAGGGGCTAGTGAACACTGAAGCTTTCTTT. Full variable domain (outside the CDR3, taken from reference TRBV28 and TRBJ1-1): DVKVTQSSRYLVKRTGEKVFLECVQDMDHENMFWYRQDPGLGLRLIYFSYDVKMKEKGDIPEGYSVSREKKERFSLILESASTNQTSMYLCASTQQGLVNTEAFFGQGTRLTVV.

In its sample, this clone was seen a few times. J is TRBJ2-7 and V is TRBV19, with 9 positions matching TRBD1. Germline V gives CDR1 LNHDA, CDR2 SQIVND (reference sequence). This CDR3 region has 13 residues. V shed 6 bases and J 5 bases; nucleotides not matched to a gene: 5. CDR3 nucleotide sequence: TGTGCCAGTAGACCGGGACAGGGCAACGAGCAGTACTTC. Its protein product is CASRPGQGNEQYF.

This chain links TRBV4-3 with TRBJ1-4; 7 bases align to TRBD1. Germline V gene lookup returns CDR1 LGHNA and CDR2 YSLEER. The CDR3 sequence is 17 residues long. V gave up 0 bases and J gave up 4 bases; unmatched junction bases: 8. The CDR3 here is CASSQDRRGGLNEKLFF. The CDR3 nucleotides are TGCGCCAGCAGCCAAGATAGGCGAGGGGGCCTTAATGAAAAACTGTTTTTT.

This clone was counted once. This sequence joins TRBV4-3 and TRBJ1-4, with D maybe TRBD1 (6 bases). Germline loops: CDR1 LGHNA, CDR2 YSLEER. This CDR3 is 15 amino acids long. V lost 4 bases and J 4 bases, leaving 13 bases between the germline ends. This CDR3 is CASSLGQMFNEKLFF. The DNA for the CDR3 is TGCGCCAGCAGCCTCGGACAGATGTTTAATGAAAAACTGTTTTTT.

The chain is built from TRBV2 and TRBJ2-1; TRBD2 matches 7 bases. Trimming removed 2 bases from V and 5 bases from J; junction bases left unmatched: 12. The CDR3 runs 17 residues. Germline assignment: CDR1 SNHLY and CDR2 FYNNEI. For the CDR3, the DNA is TGTGCCAGCAGTGAAATTGGGGTGGGAGGGCCTGACAATGAGCAGTTCTTC. Translated: CASSEIGVGGPDNEQFF.

The chain carries TRBV28 and TRBJ1-1; D remains ambiguous. V dropped 6 bases and J dropped 4 bases, with 9 bases sitting between them. Germline V CDR1 and CDR2: MDHEN, SYDVKM. The CDR3 covers 12 residues. DNA for the CDR3: TGTGCCAGCAGCCGCTGGGCCACTGAAGCTTTCTTT. It is translated as CASSRWATEAFF.

The gene calls are TRBV19 and TRBJ2-5; no firm D call. The CDR3 is 14 amino acids. Germline V gene lookup returns CDR1 LNHDA and CDR2 SQIVND (reference sequence). V was cut by 5 bases and J by 1 base, with 11 bases left in between. This CDR3 reads CASSVRRFQETQYF. CDR3 coding DNA: TGTGCCAGTAGTGTGCGGCGGTTCCAAGAGACCCAGTACTTC.

The chain is built from TRBV6-5 and TRBJ1-4; 8 bases match TRBD1. Germline-derived CDR1 and CDR2 are MNHEY and SVGAGI. The CDR3 extends over 15 amino acids. The ends lost 2 bases at V and 7 bases at J; junction bases unmatched: 6. CDR3 sequence: CASSYDQGATEKLFF. In nucleotides, the CDR3 is TGTGCCAGCAGTTACGACCAGGGGGCTACTGAAAAACTGTTTTTT.

The chain is built from TRBV27 and TRBJ2-7; a possible D gene is TRBD1 (6 bases). The CDR3 contains 12 residues. In germline, CDR1 is MNHEY, CDR2 SMNVEV (reference sequence). Trimming pared 6 bases from V and 8 bases from J, leaving 14 bases between. CDR3 residues: CASRAGTRKQYF. CDR3 bases: TGTGCCAGCAGGGCCGGGACAAGGAAGCAGTACTTC.

This chain connects TRBV6-1 to TRBJ1-2, with D tentatively TRBD1 (6 bases). With 3 bases removed from V and 4 bases from J, the gap between germline ends came to 12 bases. Germline lookup yields CDR1 MNHNS and CDR2 SASEGT. The CDR3 is 14 residues long. In DNA, the CDR3 is TGTGCCAGCAGTGAGTATGAAGGGGGCTATGGCTACACCTTC. Translating gives CASSEYEGGYGYTF.

The table lists this clone with a count of one. The rearrangement uses TRBV7-3 and TRBJ2-3, with 8 bases aligning to TRBD1. Germline CDR1 and CDR2: SGHTA and FQGTGA. CDR3 length: 15 residues. V was pared by 0 bases and J by 5 bases, with 4 bases of the junction left unmatched. The CDR3 region has the DNA TGTGCCAGCAGCTTAACCTCACAGGGGGGAGATACGCAGTATTTT. This gives the protein CASSLTSQGGDTQYF.

The chain couples TRBV10-1 to TRBJ2-3, with TRBD2 matching over 8 bases. The J segment lost 4 bases and the V segment lost 7 bases, leaving 10 bases of the junction unmatched. Per germline, CDR1 WNHNN and CDR2 SYGVQD (reference sequence). The CDR3 has 15 residues. The CDR3 DNA reads TGCGCCAGCACGAGACTAGCGTTGGTGTCAGATACGCAGTATTTT. Its translation is CASTRLALVSDTQYF.

The CDR3 region has the DNA TGTGCCAGCAGCCCCTCTAAAAGCATGCAGTATTTT. Translation gives CASSPSKSMQYF. The V gene is TRBV3-1 (or the pseudogene TRBV3-2), the J gene TRBJ2-3; D gene unclear. The CDR3 totals 12 residues. Germline values: CDR1 LGHDT, CDR2 YNNKEL (reference sequence). V lost 4 bases and J 11 bases, leaving 13 bases between the germline ends.

This chain uses TRBV28 with TRBJ2-2, with D possibly being TRBD2 (5 bases). Germline V gene lookup returns CDR1 MDHEN and CDR2 SYDVKM. There are 12 residues in the CDR3. With 6 bases removed from V and 5 bases from J, the gap between germline ends came to 7 bases. The CDR3 reads CASRSGTGELFF. The CDR3, as DNA: TGTGCCAGCAGGTCGGGGACCGGGGAGCTGTTTTTT.